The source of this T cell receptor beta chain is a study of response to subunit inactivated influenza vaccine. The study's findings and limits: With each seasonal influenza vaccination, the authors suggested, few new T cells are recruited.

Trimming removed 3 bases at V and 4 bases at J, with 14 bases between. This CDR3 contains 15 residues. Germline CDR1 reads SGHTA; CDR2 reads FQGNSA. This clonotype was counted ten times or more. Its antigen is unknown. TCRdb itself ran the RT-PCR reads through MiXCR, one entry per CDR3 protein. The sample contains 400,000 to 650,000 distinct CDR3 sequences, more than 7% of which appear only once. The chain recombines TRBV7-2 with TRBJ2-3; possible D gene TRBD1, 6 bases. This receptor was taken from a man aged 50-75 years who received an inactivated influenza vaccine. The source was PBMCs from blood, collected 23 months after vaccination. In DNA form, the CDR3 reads TGTGCCAGCAGCTTCGCTACAGGGTACGCAGATACGCAGTATTTT. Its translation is CASSFATGYADTQYF.